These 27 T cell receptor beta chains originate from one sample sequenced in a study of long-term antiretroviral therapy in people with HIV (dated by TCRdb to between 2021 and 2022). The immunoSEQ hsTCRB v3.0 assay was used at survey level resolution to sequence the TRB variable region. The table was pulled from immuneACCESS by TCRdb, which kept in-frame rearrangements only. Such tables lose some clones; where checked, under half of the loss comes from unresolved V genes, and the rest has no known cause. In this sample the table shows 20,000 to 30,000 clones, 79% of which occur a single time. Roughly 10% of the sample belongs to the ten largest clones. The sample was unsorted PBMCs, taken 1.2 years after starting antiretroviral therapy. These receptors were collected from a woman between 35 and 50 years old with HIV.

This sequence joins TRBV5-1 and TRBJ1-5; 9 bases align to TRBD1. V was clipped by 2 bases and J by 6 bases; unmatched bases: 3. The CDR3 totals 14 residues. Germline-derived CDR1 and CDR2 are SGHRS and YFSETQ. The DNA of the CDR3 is TGCGCCAGCAGCTTCGGGACAGGGAGTCAGCCCCAGCATTTT. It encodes CASSFGTGSQPQHF.

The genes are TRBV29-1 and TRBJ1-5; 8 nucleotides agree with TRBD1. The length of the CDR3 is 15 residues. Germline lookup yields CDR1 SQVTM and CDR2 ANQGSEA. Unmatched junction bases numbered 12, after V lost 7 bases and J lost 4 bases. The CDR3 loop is CSASSGQGGNQPQHF. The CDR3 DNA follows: TGCAGCGCATCTAGCGGACAGGGAGGGAATCAGCCCCAGCATTTT.

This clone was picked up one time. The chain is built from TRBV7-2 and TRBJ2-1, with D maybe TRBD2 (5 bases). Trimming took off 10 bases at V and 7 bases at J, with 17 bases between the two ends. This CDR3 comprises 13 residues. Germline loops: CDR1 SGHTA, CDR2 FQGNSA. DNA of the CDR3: TGTGCCATCAGGTTTGAGGGTTGGAATGAGCAGTTCTTC. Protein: CAIRFEGWNEQFF.

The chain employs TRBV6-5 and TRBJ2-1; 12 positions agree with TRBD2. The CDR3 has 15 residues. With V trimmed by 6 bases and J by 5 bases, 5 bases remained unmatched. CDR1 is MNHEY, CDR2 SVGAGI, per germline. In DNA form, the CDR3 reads TGTGCCAGCAGCCCGACTAGCGGGAGTAACAATGAGCAGTTCTTC. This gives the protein CASSPTSGSNNEQFF.

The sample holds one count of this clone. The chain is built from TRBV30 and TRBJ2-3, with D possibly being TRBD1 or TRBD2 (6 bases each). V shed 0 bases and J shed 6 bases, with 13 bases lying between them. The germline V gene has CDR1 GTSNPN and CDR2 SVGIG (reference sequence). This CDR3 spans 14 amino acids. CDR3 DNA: TGTGCCTGGAGTGTAGGGGGGAAGTTCGATACGCAGTATTTT. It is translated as CAWSVGGKFDTQYF.

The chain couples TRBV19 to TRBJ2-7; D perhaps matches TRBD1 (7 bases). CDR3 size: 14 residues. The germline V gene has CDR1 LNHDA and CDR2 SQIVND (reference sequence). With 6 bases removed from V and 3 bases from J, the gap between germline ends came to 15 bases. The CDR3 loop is CASRYRQGGYEQYF. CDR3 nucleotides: TGTGCCAGTAGATATCGGCAGGGGGGCTACGAGCAGTACTTC.

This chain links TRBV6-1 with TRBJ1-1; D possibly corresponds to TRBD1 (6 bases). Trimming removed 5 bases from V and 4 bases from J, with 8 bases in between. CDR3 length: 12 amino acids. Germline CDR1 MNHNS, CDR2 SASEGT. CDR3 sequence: CASSQGSTEAFF. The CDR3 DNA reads TGTGCCAGCAGTCAGGGGAGCACTGAAGCTTTCTTT.

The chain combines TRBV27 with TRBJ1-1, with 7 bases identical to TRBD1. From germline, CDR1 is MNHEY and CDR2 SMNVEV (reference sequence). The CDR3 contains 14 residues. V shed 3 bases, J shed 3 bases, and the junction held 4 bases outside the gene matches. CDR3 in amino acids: CASSFGGTDTEAFF. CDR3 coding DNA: TGTGCCAGCAGTTTTGGCGGGACAGACACTGAAGCTTTCTTT.

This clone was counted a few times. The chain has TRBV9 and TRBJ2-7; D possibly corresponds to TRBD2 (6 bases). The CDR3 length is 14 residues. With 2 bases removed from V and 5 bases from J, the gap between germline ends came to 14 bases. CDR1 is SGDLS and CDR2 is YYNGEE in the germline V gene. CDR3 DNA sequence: TGTGCCAGCAGCGTTGACGGGAGAAATAACGAGCAGTACTTC. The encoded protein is CASSVDGRNNEQYF.

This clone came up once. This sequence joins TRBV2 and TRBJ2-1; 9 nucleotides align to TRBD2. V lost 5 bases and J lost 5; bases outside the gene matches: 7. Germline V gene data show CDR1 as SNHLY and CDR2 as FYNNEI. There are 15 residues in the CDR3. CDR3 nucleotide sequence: TGTGCCAGCAGTACACGGTCTAGCGGGGACAATGAGCAGTTCTTC. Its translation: CASSTRSSGDNEQFF.

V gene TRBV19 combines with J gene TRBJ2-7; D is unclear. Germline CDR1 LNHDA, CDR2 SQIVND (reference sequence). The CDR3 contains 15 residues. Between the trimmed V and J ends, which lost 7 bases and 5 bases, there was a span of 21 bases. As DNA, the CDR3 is TGTGCCAGTATTCCCGGCACCGGGCGTCTGGACGAGCAGTACTTC. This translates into CASIPGTGRLDEQYF.

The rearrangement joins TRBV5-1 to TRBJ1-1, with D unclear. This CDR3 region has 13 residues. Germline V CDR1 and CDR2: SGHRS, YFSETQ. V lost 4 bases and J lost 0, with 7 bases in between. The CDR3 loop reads CASSPLLNTEAFF. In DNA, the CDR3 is TGCGCCAGCAGCCCCCTCCTGAACACTGAAGCTTTCTTT.

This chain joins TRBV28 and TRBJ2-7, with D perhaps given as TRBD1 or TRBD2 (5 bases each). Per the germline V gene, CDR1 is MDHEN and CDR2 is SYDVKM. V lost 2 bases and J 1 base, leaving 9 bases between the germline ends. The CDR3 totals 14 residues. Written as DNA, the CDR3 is TGTGCCAGCAGTTTAGGGGGAGCGTCCTACGAGCAGTACTTC. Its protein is CASSLGGASYEQYF.

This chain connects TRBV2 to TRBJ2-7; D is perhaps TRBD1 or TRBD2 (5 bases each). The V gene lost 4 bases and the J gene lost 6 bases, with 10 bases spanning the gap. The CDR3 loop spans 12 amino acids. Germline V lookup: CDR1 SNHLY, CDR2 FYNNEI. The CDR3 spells CASSGRDAEQYF. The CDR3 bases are TGTGCCAGCAGTGGCCGGGACGCCGAGCAGTACTTC.

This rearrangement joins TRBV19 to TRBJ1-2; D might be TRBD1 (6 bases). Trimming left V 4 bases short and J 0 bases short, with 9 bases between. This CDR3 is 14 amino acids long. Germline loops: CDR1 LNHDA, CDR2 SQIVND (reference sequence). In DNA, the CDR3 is TGTGCCAGTAGTACCAGGGGAGCTAACTATGGCTACACCTTC. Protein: CASSTRGANYGYTF.

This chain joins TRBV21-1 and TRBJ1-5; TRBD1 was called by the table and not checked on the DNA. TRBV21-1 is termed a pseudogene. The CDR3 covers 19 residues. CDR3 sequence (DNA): TGTGCCAGCAGCCCCCAACCGGACAGACTTCTCTCCGAACATCAGCCCCAGCATTTT. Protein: CASSPQPDRLLSEHQPQHF.

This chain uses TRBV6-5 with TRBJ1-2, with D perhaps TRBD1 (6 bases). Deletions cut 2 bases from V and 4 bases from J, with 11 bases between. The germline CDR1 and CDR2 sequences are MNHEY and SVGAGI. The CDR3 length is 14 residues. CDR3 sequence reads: CASSYGGRAYGYTF. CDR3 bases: TGTGCCAGCAGTTACGGGGGGCGGGCCTATGGCTACACCTTC.

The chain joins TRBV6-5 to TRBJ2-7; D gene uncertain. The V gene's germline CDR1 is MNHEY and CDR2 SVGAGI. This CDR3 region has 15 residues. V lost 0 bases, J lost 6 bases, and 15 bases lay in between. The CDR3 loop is CASSYSHTLLGEQYF. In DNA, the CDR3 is TGTGCCAGCAGTTACTCGCACACTCTCCTTGGCGAGCAGTACTTC.

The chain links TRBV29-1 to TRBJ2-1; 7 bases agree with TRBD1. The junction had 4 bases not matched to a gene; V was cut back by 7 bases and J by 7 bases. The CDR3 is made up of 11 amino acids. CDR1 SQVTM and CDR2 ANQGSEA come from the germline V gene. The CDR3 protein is CSAYRGNEQFF. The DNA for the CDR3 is TGCAGCGCGTACAGGGGTAATGAGCAGTTCTTC.

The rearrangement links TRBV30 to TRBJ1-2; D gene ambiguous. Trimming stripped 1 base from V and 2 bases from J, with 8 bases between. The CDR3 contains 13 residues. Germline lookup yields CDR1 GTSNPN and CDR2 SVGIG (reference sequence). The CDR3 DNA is TGTGCCTGGAGTGCCGGGCCAAACTATGGCTACACCTTC. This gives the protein CAWSAGPNYGYTF.

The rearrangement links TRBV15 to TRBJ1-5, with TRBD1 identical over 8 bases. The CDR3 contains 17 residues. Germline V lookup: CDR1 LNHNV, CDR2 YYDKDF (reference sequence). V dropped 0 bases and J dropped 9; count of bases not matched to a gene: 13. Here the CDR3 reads CATSRDDFGAGGRPQHF. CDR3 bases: TGTGCCACCAGCAGAGATGATTTCGGGGCAGGGGGCAGGCCCCAGCATTTT.

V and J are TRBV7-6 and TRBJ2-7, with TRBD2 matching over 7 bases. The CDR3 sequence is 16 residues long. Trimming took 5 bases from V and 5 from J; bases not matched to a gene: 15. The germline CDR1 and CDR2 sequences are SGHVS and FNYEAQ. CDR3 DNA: TGTGCCAGCAGCAAGCTCCTGGGGGGGGAATTCGACGAGCAGTACTTC. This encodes CASSKLLGGEFDEQYF.

The DNA for the CDR3 is TGTGCCAGCAGCGACACAGGGTCTAACTATGGCTACACCTTC. This sequence encodes CASSDTGSNYGYTF. The rearrangement uses TRBV9 and TRBJ1-2, with TRBD1 as a possible D gene (6 bases). Trimming pared 3 bases from V and 0 bases from J, leaving 9 bases between. The CDR3 length is 14 residues. Germline CDR1 is SGDLS and CDR2 is YYNGEE. Combining the CDR3 with reference TRBV9 and TRBJ1-2 gives the whole variable domain DSGVTQTPKHLITATGQRVTLRCSPRSGDLSVYWYQQSLDQGLQFLIQYYNGEERAKGNILERFSAQQFPDLHSELNLSSLELGDSALYFCASSDTGSNYGYTFGSGTRLTVV.

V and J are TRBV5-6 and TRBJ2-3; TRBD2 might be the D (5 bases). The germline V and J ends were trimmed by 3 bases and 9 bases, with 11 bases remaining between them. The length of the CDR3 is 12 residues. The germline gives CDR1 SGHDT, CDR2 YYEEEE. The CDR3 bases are TGTGCCAGCAGCTCCGACCCGGGGACGCAGTATTTT. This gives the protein CASSSDPGTQYF.

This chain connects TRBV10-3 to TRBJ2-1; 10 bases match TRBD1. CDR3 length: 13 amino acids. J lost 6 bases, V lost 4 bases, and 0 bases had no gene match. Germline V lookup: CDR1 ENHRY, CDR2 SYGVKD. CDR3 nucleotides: TGTGCCATCAGTGGGACAGGGGGCAATGAGCAGTTCTTC. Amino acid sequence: CAISGTGGNEQFF.

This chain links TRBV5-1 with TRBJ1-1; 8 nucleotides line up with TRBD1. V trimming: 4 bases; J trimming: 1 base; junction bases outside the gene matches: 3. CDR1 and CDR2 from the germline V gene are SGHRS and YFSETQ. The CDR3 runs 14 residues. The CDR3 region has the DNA TGCGCCAGCAGCGTACAGGGGGGGAACACTGAAGCTTTCTTT. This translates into CASSVQGGNTEAFF. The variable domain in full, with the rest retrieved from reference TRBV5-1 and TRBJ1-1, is KAGVTQTPRYLIKTRGQQVTLSCSPISGHRSVSWYQQTPGQGLQFLFEYFSETQRNKGNFPGRFSGRQFSNSRSEMNVSTLELGDSALYLCASSVQGGNTEAFFGQGTRLTVV.

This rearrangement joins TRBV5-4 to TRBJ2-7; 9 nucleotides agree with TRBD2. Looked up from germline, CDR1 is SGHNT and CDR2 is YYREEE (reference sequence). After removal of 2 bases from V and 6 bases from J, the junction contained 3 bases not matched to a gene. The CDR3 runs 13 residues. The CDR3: CASSFLAGAEQYF. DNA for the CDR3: TGTGCCAGCAGCTTCTTAGCGGGAGCCGAGCAGTACTTC.